The rows below give T cell receptor beta chains drawn from one sample of a study of cytomegalovirus exposure and HLA in healthy donors. Measured with immunoSEQ multiplex PCR; TCRdb has only the in-frame clones, and not every one. The data contain about 160,000 clones, roughly four fifths of them seen just once; the ten biggest clones take up 1.5% to 1.7%. The specimen sequenced was PBMCs. These receptors were obtained from a man aged 35 to 55 in good health and CMV-seronegative. Both conserved end residues are part of each CDR3. Each record gives: D gene, clone size, J gene, V gene, CDR3 protein, CDR3 DNA. D genes are given only for firm matches. Clone size is shown for a subset of rows, as once, few, many or a class of expanded clone.

D gene: TRBD2
clone size: few
J gene: TRBJ2-7
V gene: TRBV19
CDR3 protein: CASSTPLAGELYEQYF
CDR3 DNA: TGTGCCAGCAGTACCCCTCTGGCGGGGGAGTTATACGAGCAGTACTTC

D gene: NA
clone size: NA
J gene: TRBJ1-2
V gene: TRBV18
CDR3 protein: CASSQTQGSDGYTF
CDR3 DNA: TGTGCCAGCTCTCAAACCCAGGGGTCGGATGGCTACACCTTC

D gene: NA
clone size: once
J gene: TRBJ2-7
V gene: TRBV2
CDR3 protein: CASRGGRSYEQYF
CDR3 DNA: TGTGCCAGCAGGGGGGGAAGGAGCTACGAGCAGTACTTC

D gene: NA
clone size: NA
J gene: TRBJ1-5
V gene: TRBV19
CDR3 protein: CASSIGRGGYQPQHF
CDR3 DNA: TGTGCCAGTAGTATAGGAAGGGGAGGTTATCAGCCCCAGCATTTT

D gene: NA
clone size: NA
J gene: TRBJ2-1
V gene: TRBV6-5
CDR3 protein: CASRHPLKREQFF
CDR3 DNA: TGTGCCAGCAGGCATCCATTGAAGAGGGAGCAGTTCTTC

D gene: NA
clone size: NA
J gene: TRBJ2-1
V gene: TRBV2
CDR3 protein: CASKAGPSEQFF
CDR3 DNA: TGTGCCAGCAAGGCGGGTCCGAGTGAGCAGTTCTTC

D gene: TRBD1
clone size: NA
J gene: TRBJ2-7
V gene: TRBV11-3
CDR3 protein: CASSRSGQGNLQYF
CDR3 DNA: TGTGCCAGCAGCCGGTCAGGACAGGGGAATTTGCAGTACTTC

D gene: NA
clone size: NA
J gene: TRBJ1-5
V gene: TRBV28
CDR3 protein: CASRWGPNQPQHF
CDR3 DNA: TGTGCCAGCCGTTGGGGCCCCAATCAGCCCCAGCATTTT

D gene: NA
clone size: NA
J gene: TRBJ1-5
V gene: TRBV7-9
CDR3 protein: CSSSLDSQPQHF
CDR3 DNA: TGTTCCAGCAGCTTAGATAGTCAGCCCCAGCATTTT

D gene: NA
clone size: NA
J gene: TRBJ2-6
V gene: TRBV18
CDR3 protein: CASFEATYVANVLTF
CDR3 DNA: TGTGCCAGCTTCGAAGCCACCTATGTGGCCAACGTCCTGACTTTC

D gene: NA
clone size: NA
J gene: TRBJ1-5
V gene: TRBV7-9
CDR3 protein: CSSSPPGPNQPQHF
CDR3 DNA: TGTTCCAGCAGCCCCCCAGGGCCCAATCAGCCCCAGCATTTT

D gene: TRBD1
clone size: NA
J gene: TRBJ1-1
V gene: TRBV5-4
CDR3 protein: CATRGPTEAFF
CDR3 DNA: TGTGCAACCAGGGGGCCCACTGAAGCTTTCTTT

D gene: NA
clone size: NA
J gene: TRBJ2-5
V gene: TRBV28
CDR3 protein: CASSLTPFRETQYF
CDR3 DNA: TGTGCCAGCAGCCTGACACCTTTCAGAGAGACCCAGTACTTC

D gene: NA
clone size: NA
J gene: TRBJ1-1
V gene: TRBV13
CDR3 protein: CASFRAPGTEAFF
CDR3 DNA: TGTGCCAGCTTCCGGGCCCCGGGGACTGAAGCTTTCTTT

D gene: TRBD2
clone size: NA
J gene: TRBJ2-2
V gene: TRBV7-2
CDR3 protein: CASSLRTSGWDTGELFF
CDR3 DNA: TGTGCCAGCAGCCTGAGGACTAGCGGGTGGGACACCGGGGAGCTGTTTTTT

D gene: NA
clone size: NA
J gene: TRBJ2-2
V gene: TRBV5-1
CDR3 protein: CASQGTGELFF
CDR3 DNA: TGCGCCAGCCAGGGCACCGGGGAGCTGTTTTTT

D gene: NA
clone size: few
J gene: TRBJ1-1
V gene: TRBV6-1
CDR3 protein: CASSDRNTEAFF
CDR3 DNA: TGTGCCAGCAGTGACAGGAACACTGAAGCTTTCTTT

D gene: NA
clone size: NA
J gene: TRBJ2-3
V gene: TRBV7-9
CDR3 protein: CSSSLAGSYTQYF
CDR3 DNA: TGTTCCAGCAGCTTAGCCGGGAGTTATACGCAGTATTTT

D gene: NA
clone size: NA
J gene: TRBJ2-7
V gene: TRBV11-2
CDR3 protein: CASSYETGKYEQYF
CDR3 DNA: TGTGCCAGCAGCTATGAAACAGGGAAATACGAGCAGTACTTC

D gene: NA
clone size: NA
J gene: TRBJ2-3
V gene: TRBV7-9
CDR3 protein: CASSLSTPTDTQYF
CDR3 DNA: TGTGCCAGCAGCTTAAGCACTCCAACAGATACGCAGTATTTT

D gene: NA
clone size: NA
J gene: TRBJ2-5
V gene: TRBV5-1
CDR3 protein: CASSLQSETQYF
CDR3 DNA: TGCGCCAGCAGCTTGCAATCAGAGACCCAGTACTTC

D gene: TRBD1
clone size: NA
J gene: TRBJ1-4
V gene: TRBV15
CDR3 protein: CATSRDQQGAKNEKLFF
CDR3 DNA: TGTGCCACCAGCAGAGATCAACAGGGGGCTAAAAATGAAAAACTGTTTTTT

D gene: TRBD2
clone size: NA
J gene: TRBJ2-4
V gene: TRBV25-1
CDR3 protein: CASSTTREGSNIQYF
CDR3 DNA: TGTGCCAGCAGTACTACGAGGGAGGGCTCAAACATTCAGTACTTC

D gene: NA
clone size: NA
J gene: TRBJ1-1
V gene: TRBV19
CDR3 protein: CASSIIGGGTEAFF
CDR3 DNA: TGTGCCAGTAGTATTATCGGGGGAGGCACTGAAGCTTTCTTT

D gene: TRBD1
clone size: NA
J gene: TRBJ2-7
V gene: TRBV7-9
CDR3 protein: CASSIGQDYEQYF
CDR3 DNA: TGTGCCAGCAGCATAGGACAGGACTACGAGCAGTACTTC

D gene: NA
clone size: NA
J gene: TRBJ2-3
V gene: TRBV9
CDR3 protein: CASSPGADTQYF
CDR3 DNA: TGTGCCAGCAGCCCAGGGGCAGATACGCAGTATTTT

D gene: NA
clone size: few
J gene: TRBJ2-7
V gene: TRBV5-1
CDR3 protein: CASSLPQTPYEQYF
CDR3 DNA: TGCGCCAGCAGCTTGCCCCAGACACCCTACGAGCAGTACTTC

D gene: TRBD1
clone size: NA
J gene: TRBJ1-2
V gene: TRBV11-2
CDR3 protein: CASSSLRTGNYGYTF
CDR3 DNA: TGTGCCAGCAGCTCATTGAGGACAGGGAACTATGGCTACACCTTC

D gene: NA
clone size: NA
J gene: TRBJ2-3
V gene: TRBV7-7
CDR3 protein: CASSLLAADTQYF
CDR3 DNA: TGTGCCAGCAGCTTACTGGCAGCAGATACGCAGTATTTT

D gene: TRBD1
clone size: NA
J gene: TRBJ2-4
V gene: TRBV15
CDR3 protein: CATSPAGTGVKNIQYF
CDR3 DNA: TGTGCCACCAGCCCGGCAGGGACAGGCGTAAAAAACATTCAGTACTTC

D gene: NA
clone size: NA
J gene: TRBJ1-1
V gene: TRBV5-6
CDR3 protein: CASSFRRTEAFF
CDR3 DNA: TGTGCCAGCAGCTTTCGCCGGACTGAAGCTTTCTTT

D gene: TRBD1
clone size: once
J gene: TRBJ1-4
V gene: TRBV19
CDR3 protein: CASSLWTGGEKLFF
CDR3 DNA: TGTGCCAGTAGTCTCTGGACAGGGGGAGAAAAACTGTTTTTT

D gene: NA
clone size: few
J gene: TRBJ1-2
V gene: TRBV7-2
CDR3 protein: CASSFDGDILIYGYTF
CDR3 DNA: TGTGCCAGCAGCTTCGATGGGGACATCCTAATCTATGGCTACACCTTC

D gene: NA
clone size: few
J gene: TRBJ2-5
V gene: TRBV7-9
CDR3 protein: CASSLATAETQYF
CDR3 DNA: TGTGCCAGCAGCTTAGCGACAGCAGAGACCCAGTACTTC

D gene: TRBD1
clone size: once
J gene: TRBJ1-2
V gene: TRBV6-5
CDR3 protein: CASSKHGTGDGYTF
CDR3 DNA: TGTGCCAGCAGTAAACACGGGACAGGGGATGGCTACACCTTC

D gene: NA
clone size: once
J gene: TRBJ2-7
V gene: TRBV10-2
CDR3 protein: CASSGQLLLDEQYF
CDR3 DNA: TGCGCCAGCAGTGGACAGCTTCTCCTCGACGAGCAGTACTTC

D gene: NA
clone size: NA
J gene: TRBJ2-3
V gene: TRBV5-1
CDR3 protein: CASSLRYAGGTDTQYF
CDR3 DNA: TGCGCCAGCAGCTTGCGGTATGCGGGTGGCACAGATACGCAGTATTTT

D gene: NA
clone size: NA
J gene: TRBJ1-5
V gene: TRBV2
CDR3 protein: CASSEPQGSGNQPQHF
CDR3 DNA: TGTGCCAGCAGTGAACCACAGGGTAGTGGCAATCAGCCCCAGCATTTT

D gene: NA
clone size: NA
J gene: TRBJ1-3
V gene: TRBV7-9
CDR3 protein: CASSLASGHGGNTIYF
CDR3 DNA: TGTGCCAGCAGCTTAGCGTCGGGACACGGTGGAAACACCATATATTTT

D gene: NA
clone size: NA
J gene: TRBJ2-7
V gene: TRBV27
CDR3 protein: CASSLSGTPSEQYF
CDR3 DNA: TGTGCCAGCAGTTTATCTGGGACACCCTCCGAGCAGTACTTC

D gene: NA
clone size: few
J gene: TRBJ1-1
V gene: TRBV19
CDR3 protein: CASSIGSGTEAFF
CDR3 DNA: TGTGCCAGTAGTATCGGGTCGGGGACTGAAGCTTTCTTT

D gene: TRBD2
clone size: NA
J gene: TRBJ2-2
V gene: TRBV27
CDR3 protein: CASSSQVAGGPTGELFF
CDR3 DNA: TGTGCCAGCAGTTCCCAGGTAGCGGGAGGGCCCACCGGGGAGCTGTTTTTT

D gene: TRBD1
clone size: few
J gene: TRBJ1-2
V gene: TRBV27
CDR3 protein: CASTAPGTARSTF
CDR3 DNA: TGTGCCAGCACCGCCCCCGGGACAGCCCGAAGCACCTTC

D gene: NA
clone size: NA
J gene: TRBJ1-5
V gene: TRBV6-1
CDR3 protein: CASSEARGGHQPQHF
CDR3 DNA: TGTGCCAGCAGTGAAGCGCGGGGGGGCCACCAGCCCCAGCATTTT

D gene: TRBD1
clone size: NA
J gene: TRBJ1-6
V gene: TRBV27
CDR3 protein: CATGQGYNSPLHF
CDR3 DNA: TGTGCCACCGGACAGGGCTATAATTCACCCCTCCACTTT

D gene: TRBD1
clone size: NA
J gene: TRBJ1-2
V gene: TRBV5-4
CDR3 protein: CASSIDRAANYGYTF
CDR3 DNA: TGTGCCAGCAGCATAGACAGGGCGGCTAACTATGGCTACACCTTC

D gene: TRBD1
clone size: NA
J gene: TRBJ1-2
V gene: TRBV30
CDR3 protein: CAWSPRGQDQHGYTF
CDR3 DNA: TGTGCCTGGAGTCCACGTGGACAGGATCAGCATGGCTACACCTTC

D gene: TRBD1
clone size: NA
J gene: TRBJ1-2
V gene: TRBV5-5
CDR3 protein: CASSRQGPTIGGIGGYTF
CDR3 DNA: TGTGCCAGCAGCCGACAGGGCCCGACGATTGGGGGGATCGGTGGCTACACCTTC

D gene: TRBD1
clone size: NA
J gene: TRBJ2-1
V gene: TRBV27
CDR3 protein: CASSPGQDEIYNEQFF
CDR3 DNA: TGTGCCAGCAGTCCCGGACAGGACGAAATTTACAATGAGCAGTTCTTC

D gene: NA
clone size: NA
J gene: TRBJ2-3
V gene: TRBV7-3
CDR3 protein: CASSLTGAGGTDTQYF
CDR3 DNA: TGTGCCAGCAGCTTAACTGGCGCAGGGGGCACAGATACGCAGTATTTT

D gene: NA
clone size: few
J gene: TRBJ2-2
V gene: TRBV4-2
CDR3 protein: CASSHPGRSDAGELFF
CDR3 DNA: TGTGCCAGCAGCCACCCAGGGCGGTCGGACGCCGGGGAGCTGTTTTTT

D gene: NA
clone size: NA
J gene: TRBJ1-2
V gene: TRBV30
CDR3 protein: CAWSEGDFGGYTF
CDR3 DNA: TGTGCCTGGAGTGAAGGGGATTTTGGCGGCTACACCTTC

D gene: NA
clone size: NA
J gene: TRBJ1-3
V gene: TRBV7-3
CDR3 protein: CASSIAGNDRLYF
CDR3 DNA: TGTGCCAGCAGCATAGCAGGGAATGACAGGTTATATTTT

D gene: NA
clone size: NA
J gene: TRBJ2-6
V gene: TRBV7-8
CDR3 protein: CASSLKGLGGANVLTF
CDR3 DNA: TGTGCCAGCAGCTTAAAGGGGCTCGGTGGGGCCAACGTCCTGACTTTC

D gene: NA
clone size: NA
J gene: TRBJ1-4
V gene: TRBV5-5
CDR3 protein: CASSLETATNEKLFF
CDR3 DNA: TGTGCCAGCAGCTTGGAGACAGCAACTAATGAAAAACTGTTTTTT